This TCR beta chain was observed in a study of blood T cell repertoires in COVID-19. Turning to the study itself: COVID-19 samples, acute and convalescent, were from the United States, Italy and Spain. PBMCs, B-cell-depleted T cells, or T cells provided the cDNA or gDNA that made up the material.

Per the original data handling: Counts of nucleated cells, estimated from reference gene primer amplification, were obtained. Only in-frame clones appear in the TCRdb table, and some are missing; sequencing was by immunoSEQ multiplex PCR. V and J calls plus clone size are reproduced from that table; the DNA served to infer D and trimming. The table shows about 140,000 clones, with approximately 90% occurring only once. The trim removed 5 bases at V and 3 bases at J, leaving 10 bases unmatched. Germline V lookup: CDR1 LNHDA, CDR2 SQIVND (reference sequence). This CDR3 contains 15 residues. This TCR was recovered from a woman over 75 with acute or convalescent COVID-19. The sample taken for sequencing was peripheral blood. V usage is TRBV19 and J usage is TRBJ2-7; 7 bases align to TRBD2. In DNA form, the CDR3 reads TGTGCCAGTAGTTCGGCCGGGACTACACTCTACGAGCAGTACTTC. It specifies CASSSAGTTLYEQYF.